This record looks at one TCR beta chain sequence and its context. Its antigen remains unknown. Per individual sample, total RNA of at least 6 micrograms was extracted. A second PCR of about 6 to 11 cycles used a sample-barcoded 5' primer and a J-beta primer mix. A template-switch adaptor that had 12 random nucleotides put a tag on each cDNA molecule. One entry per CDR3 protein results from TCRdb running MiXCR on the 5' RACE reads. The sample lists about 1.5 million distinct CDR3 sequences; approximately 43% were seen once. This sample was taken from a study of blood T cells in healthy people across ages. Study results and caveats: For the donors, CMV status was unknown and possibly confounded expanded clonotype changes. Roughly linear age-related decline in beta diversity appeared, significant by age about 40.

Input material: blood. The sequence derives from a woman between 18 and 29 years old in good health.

CDR3 sequence: CASSQWRETQYF. The CDR3 DNA follows: TGTGCCAGCAGCCAATGGCGGGAGACCCAGTACTTC. The rearrangement uses TRBV7-2 and TRBJ2-5; no clear D gene. V dropped 5 bases and J dropped 5 bases, with 9 bases sitting between them. CDR1 is SGHTA and CDR2 is FQGNSA in the germline V gene. The CDR3 has 12 amino acids.